One and the same sample provided the 4 T cell receptor beta chains below, sequenced in a study of blood T cell repertoires in COVID-19. Libraries were prepared by immunoSEQ multiplex PCR; TCRdb keeps only in-frame clonotypes and omits some of them. The top ten hold approximately 13% of the sample, which has some 42,000 clones, more than 75% seen once. Source material: peripheral blood. These receptors were taken from a woman in her 70s in a cohort sampled during active COVID-19.

V usage is TRBV18 and J usage is TRBJ1-3; D might be TRBD1 (6 bases). This CDR3 is built from 14 residues. CDR1 and CDR2 from the germline V gene are KGHSH and LQKENI. The V gene lost 4 bases and the J gene lost 5 bases, with 12 bases spanning the gap. CDR3 in amino acids: CASSLGQGRNTIYF. CDR3 nucleotide sequence: TGTGCCAGCTCACTGGGCCAGGGGAGAAACACCATATATTTT.

The sample holds a few counts of this clone. The chain has TRBV9 and TRBJ2-1; possible D gene TRBD2, 5 bases. Germline assignment: CDR1 SGDLS and CDR2 YYNGEE. This CDR3 region has 18 residues. Trimming pared 0 bases from V and 0 bases from J, leaving 16 bases between. The CDR3 sequence: CASSVAPVGRSSYNEQFF. In DNA form, the CDR3 reads TGTGCCAGCAGCGTAGCCCCAGTAGGGAGAAGCTCCTACAATGAGCAGTTCTTC. The full variable domain, rest sourced from reference TRBV9 and TRBJ2-1, is DSGVTQTPKHLITATGQRVTLRCSPRSGDLSVYWYQQSLDQGLQFLIQYYNGEERAKGNILERFSAQQFPDLHSELNLSSLELGDSALYFCASSVAPVGRSSYNEQFFGPGTRLTVL.

V is TRBV6-2 or TRBV6-3 and J is TRBJ2-7; D possibly corresponds to TRBD1 (5 bases). Germline V gene lookup returns CDR1 MNHEY and CDR2 SVGEGT. Trimming pared 6 bases from V and 3 bases from J, leaving 15 bases between. The CDR3 runs to 14 residues. The CDR3, as DNA: TGTGCCAGCAGGTACCCAGGGAACATCTACGAGCAGTACTTC. It specifies CASRYPGNIYEQYF.

The V call is TRBV28, the J call TRBJ1-5, with D unresolved. V was trimmed by 6 bases and J by 4 bases, leaving 19 bases between them. The CDR3 is 16 residues long. The V gene's germline CDR1 is MDHEN and CDR2 SYDVKM. The CDR3 DNA follows: TGTGCCAGCAGCCCTAACCGCGGGCCGAAGAATCAGCCCCAGCATTTT. Translation gives CASSPNRGPKNQPQHF.